Each of the 8 T cell receptor beta chains below was sequenced from the same sample in a study of shared T cell receptors in the human thymus. Some clones are missing from TCRdb's copy, which holds only in-frame ones; the method was immunoSEQ multiplex PCR. The sample records 500,000 to 850,000 clones, about 87% being singletons. The sample also formed part of further work on human thymus T cells.

Sequencing was performed on thymocytes. These receptors all stem from a boy in the first two years of life with a congenital heart defect.

The V call is TRBV19, the J call TRBJ2-5; 7 nucleotides align to TRBD2. Germline CDR1 LNHDA, CDR2 SQIVND (reference sequence). CDR3 length: 11 residues. Trimming cost V 9 bases and J 6 bases; bases outside gene matches: 4. The CDR3 bases are TGTGCCAGCGGACTAGGTCAGACCCAGTACTTC. This encodes CASGLGQTQYF.

This clone was seen only a few times. This chain links TRBV5-1 with TRBJ2-7, with D maybe TRBD1 (6 bases). V dropped 4 bases and J dropped 0 bases, with 17 bases sitting between them. Germline V CDR1 and CDR2: SGHRS, YFSETQ. This CDR3 is built from 16 residues. For the CDR3, the DNA is TGCGCCAGCAGCACAGGGACCAGTCAGCCCTCCTACGAGCAGTACTTC. Residues: CASSTGTSQPSYEQYF.

The rearrangement uses TRBV7-9 and TRBJ2-6; TRBD1 matches 7 bases. Germline lookup yields CDR1 SEHNR and CDR2 FQNEAQ (reference sequence). With V trimmed by 5 bases and J by 1 base, 5 bases remained unmatched. The length of the CDR3 is 16 residues. The chain's CDR3 is CASSAQQGSGANVLTF. The CDR3 nucleotides are TGTGCCAGCAGCGCTCAACAGGGGTCTGGGGCCAACGTCCTGACTTTC.

A word on this clone: Other DNA sequences in this specimen translate into the identical CDR3. The chain employs TRBV6-5 and TRBJ1-6; 8 bases agree with TRBD1. J lost 13 bases, V lost 6 bases, and 5 bases had no gene match. This CDR3 is 12 amino acids long. Germline V gene data show CDR1 as MNHEY and CDR2 as SVGAGI. The CDR3 DNA sequence: TGTGCCAGCAGGACAGGGGTTTCCCCCCTCCACTTT. Translated: CASRTGVSPLHF.

The genes are TRBV19 and TRBJ2-1; 8 bases map to TRBD1. The germline gives CDR1 LNHDA, CDR2 SQIVND (reference sequence). J gave up 1 base and V 3 bases, and 5 bases lay outside the gene matches. This CDR3 region has 16 residues. The CDR3 DNA follows: TGTGCCAGTAGTATTCCCCGGACAGGGTCCTACAATGAGCAGTTCTTC. Translating gives CASSIPRTGSYNEQFF.

This clone was counted a few times. The V and J genes are TRBV16 and TRBJ1-5; D may be TRBD1 (5 bases). The CDR3 loop spans 15 amino acids. V gave up 4 bases and J gave up 3 bases, with 13 bases separating them. CDR1 and CDR2 (germline): KGHSY, FQNENV. The CDR3 DNA follows: TGTGCCAGCAGCCCCCGGGGGGTTGACAATCAGCCCCAGCATTTT. It yields the protein CASSPRGVDNQPQHF.

The chain carries TRBV7-6 and TRBJ2-2; D unresolved. Germline V CDR1 and CDR2: SGHVS, FNYEAQ. The CDR3 covers 15 residues. Between the trimmed V and J ends, which lost 2 bases and 2 bases, there was a span of 9 bases. CDR3 in DNA: TGTGCCAGCAGCTTAAGAACCAGAAACACCGGGGAGCTGTTTTTT. It yields the protein CASSLRTRNTGELFF. The full variable domain, completed using reference TRBV7-6 and TRBJ2-2, is GAGVSQSPRYKVTKRGQDVALRCDPISGHVSLYWYRQALGQGPEFLTYFNYEAQQDKSGLPNDRFSAERPEGSISTLTIQRTEQRDSAMYRCASSLRTRNTGELFFGEGSRLTVL.

The genes are TRBV7-6 and TRBJ2-5, with TRBD1 identical over 7 bases. TRBJ2-7 matches the DNA end more closely, so the J call is doubtful. From germline, CDR1 is SGHVS and CDR2 FNYEAQ. CDR3 length: 18 residues. The CDR3 DNA is TGTGCCAGCAGCCCACCGGATGGGCTAGGGGGCGAGACCTACGAGCAGTACTTC. This translates into CASSPPDGLGGETYEQYF.